These 30 T cell receptor beta chains were all obtained from the same sample, sequenced in a study of shared clonotypes between healthy human individuals. Clones were read by immunoSEQ multiplex PCR, and TCRdb kept only the in-frame ones, dropping some. Here the sample spans approximately 980,000 clones, around three quarters being singletons. The specimen was memory CD4+ T cells sorted from blood. Specified subset: CD45RA-negative fraction. The source is a young man in good health.

The chain recombines TRBV5-6 with TRBJ2-4; TRBD1 agrees at 10 bases. Germline CDR1 and CDR2: SGHDT and YYEEEE. CDR3 length equals 16 residues. V lost 4 bases, J lost 4 bases, and 8 bases stayed unmatched. The CDR3 here is CASSARQGAIKNIQYF. Here the CDR3 DNA reads TGTGCCAGCAGCGCACGACAGGGGGCGATAAAAAACATTCAGTACTTC.

V and J are TRBV29-1 and TRBJ1-2; D remains unclear. The CDR3 is 10 residues long. Germline values: CDR1 SQVTM, CDR2 ANQGSEA. Trimming removed 2 bases at V and 5 bases at J, with 3 bases between. The CDR3: CSVETYGYTF. CDR3 nucleotide sequence: TGCAGCGTTGAAACTTATGGCTACACCTTC.

This clone appeared a single time. The rearrangement links TRBV5-1 to TRBJ2-7; D is uncertain. This CDR3 comprises 15 residues. Between the trimmed V and J ends, which lost 0 bases and 0 bases, there was a span of 10 bases. Germline CDR1 reads SGHRS; CDR2 reads YFSETQ. In nucleotides, the CDR3 is TGCGCCAGCAGCTTGGGAAATCCGAGCTCCTACGAGCAGTACTTC. Residues: CASSLGNPSSYEQYF.

The V gene is TRBV6-5, the J gene TRBJ2-7; 7 nucleotides line up with TRBD1. CDR1 and CDR2 (germline): MNHEY, SVGAGI. The J segment lost 4 bases and the V segment lost 6 bases, leaving 9 bases of the junction unmatched. CDR3 length: 14 amino acids. CDR3 nucleotides: TGTGCCAGCAGCCCCCAAGGGGGCGCTTACGAGCAGTACTTC. Its translation: CASSPQGGAYEQYF.

Turning to this clone: This CDR3 is also generated by other DNA sequences in the sample. V and J are TRBV18 and TRBJ2-3, with a possible D match to TRBD2 (6 bases). The germline V gene has CDR1 KGHSH and CDR2 LQKENI. The V gene lost 6 bases and the J gene lost 0 bases, with 16 bases spanning the gap. The CDR3 loop spans 16 amino acids. The CDR3 protein is CASSPPTGGSTDTQYF. CDR3 DNA: TGTGCCAGCTCCCCCCCTACCGGGGGAAGCACAGATACGCAGTATTTT.

V gene TRBV11-2 combines with J gene TRBJ2-7; D is undetermined. The CDR3 contains 12 residues. Between the trimmed V and J ends, which lost 3 bases and 4 bases, there was a span of 7 bases. Per the germline V gene, CDR1 is SGHAT and CDR2 is FQNNGV. CDR3 residues: CASSFTGYEQYF. The CDR3 nucleotides read TGTGCCAGCAGCTTCACCGGGTACGAGCAGTACTTC.

This clone showed up many times. The chain carries TRBV7-2 and TRBJ2-2; TRBD2 might be the D (5 bases). This CDR3 has 15 amino acids. In germline, CDR1 is SGHTA, CDR2 FQGNSA. Trimming took off 5 bases at V and 0 bases at J, with 10 bases between the two ends. Here the CDR3 reads CASSPLAPNTGELFF. The DNA of the CDR3 is TGTGCCAGCAGCCCTCTAGCTCCGAACACCGGGGAGCTGTTTTTT.

The CDR3 region is CATSDRPLNSPLHF. The CDR3 bases are TGTGCCACTTCAGACAGACCCCTCAATTCACCCCTCCACTTT. The V call is TRBV2, the J call TRBJ1-6; D is possibly TRBD1 (5 bases). V lost 10 bases and J 7 bases, leaving 17 bases between the germline ends. CDR3 length: 14 residues. CDR1 is SNHLY and CDR2 is FYNNEI in the germline V gene.

J is TRBJ1-1 and V is TRBV13; 8 bases are shared with TRBD1. Losses at the gene ends were 2 bases for V and 4 bases for J; bases not matched to a gene: 9. This CDR3 is 16 amino acids long. Germline V lookup: CDR1 PRHDT, CDR2 FYEKMQ (reference sequence). The CDR3 DNA is TGTGCCAGCAGCTTAAATAGAGGACAGGGTACCACTGAAGCTTTCTTT. Its protein is CASSLNRGQGTTEAFF.

This sequence joins TRBV10-3 and TRBJ2-3; 10 nucleotides align to TRBD2. Germline CDR1 ENHRY, CDR2 SYGVKD. Trimming took 10 bases from V and 1 from J; bases not matched to a gene: 5. CDR3 length equals 14 residues. CDR3 coding DNA: TGTGCCAGTACCGGGACTAGCGGCACAGATACGCAGTATTTT. This sequence encodes CASTGTSGTDTQYF.

Only a few counts were recorded for this clone. V usage is TRBV27 and J usage is TRBJ2-7, with unresolved D. The V gene's germline CDR1 is MNHEY and CDR2 SMNVEV (reference sequence). The CDR3 runs to 11 residues. V lost 5 bases and J 4 bases, leaving 6 bases between the germline ends. CDR3 loop: CASSTGYEQYF. The CDR3 DNA follows: TGTGCCAGCAGTACCGGGTACGAGCAGTACTTC.

On this clone: Other nucleotide sequences in the sample specify the same CDR3. The gene calls are TRBV6-6 and TRBJ2-1; either TRBD1 or TRBD2 may supply D (5 bases each). Germline CDR1 is MNHNY and CDR2 is SVGAGI (reference sequence). CDR3 length: 15 amino acids. V was clipped by 7 bases and J by 0 bases, with 13 bases between them. This CDR3 reads CASTLSGPSYNEQFF. The CDR3 DNA reads TGTGCCAGCACCCTATCGGGGCCCTCCTACAATGAGCAGTTCTTC.

This clone was seen a handful of times. The chain links TRBV7-9 to TRBJ1-1; 8 positions match TRBD1. Trimming removed 5 bases from V and 10 bases from J; junction bases left unmatched: 9. CDR1 is SEHNR, CDR2 FQNEAQ, per germline (reference sequence). The CDR3 extends over 13 amino acids. This chain's CDR3 is CASSRTGGSGAFF. The CDR3 region has the DNA TGTGCCAGCAGCCGTACAGGGGGGTCGGGAGCTTTCTTT.

The V and J genes are TRBV20-1 and TRBJ1-3; D is uncertain. This CDR3 is built from 11 residues. CDR1 is DFQATT and CDR2 is SNEGSKA in the germline V gene (reference sequence). Between the trimmed V and J ends, which lost 5 bases and 0 bases, there was a span of 2 bases. The CDR3 nucleotides read TGCAGTGCTGACTCTGGAAACACCATATATTTT. Protein product: CSADSGNTIYF.

The gene calls are TRBV19 and TRBJ2-2; no clear D gene. Trimming removed 5 bases at V and 0 bases at J, with 13 bases between. CDR1 is LNHDA, CDR2 SQIVND, per germline (reference sequence). The CDR3 has 16 amino acids. CDR3 sequence (DNA): TGTGCCAGTAGTCGTGCCGACTTCGCGAACACCGGGGAGCTGTTTTTT. As protein: CASSRADFANTGELFF.

The V call is TRBV15, the J call TRBJ2-5; D is undetermined. Germline-derived CDR1 and CDR2 are LNHNV and YYDKDF (reference sequence). This CDR3 is 15 amino acids long. Trimming left V 6 bases short and J 4 bases short, with 18 bases between. The DNA of the CDR3 is TGTGCCACCAGTGGTGAAGAGGCAGCCCGAGAGACCCAGTACTTC. The encoded protein is CATSGEEAARETQYF.

V usage is TRBV4-3 and J usage is TRBJ2-1, with 8 bases matching TRBD2. CDR3 length: 18 amino acids. Germline V gene data show CDR1 as LGHNA and CDR2 as YSLEER. V shed 0 bases, J shed 0 bases, and the junction held 7 bases outside the gene matches. The CDR3 DNA sequence: TGCGCCAGCAGCCAAGAAACAGGCGGGAGGAGCTCCTACAATGAGCAGTTCTTC. Translating it yields CASSQETGGRSSYNEQFF.

The chain joins TRBV11-2 to TRBJ1-1; D remains unclear. Germline lookup yields CDR1 SGHAT and CDR2 FQNNGV. This CDR3 has 14 residues. The V end lost 1 base, the J end lost 1 base, and 7 bases lay between the germline ends. The CDR3 coding sequence is TGTGCCAGCAGCTTAGTAGGGAAGAACACTGAAGCTTTCTTT. Translating gives CASSLVGKNTEAFF.

This clone was recorded a few times. The chain uses TRBV5-1 and TRBJ2-1, with 10 bases that match TRBD2. The CDR3 contains 17 residues. Germline trimming cut 4 bases from V and 5 bases from J; bases unmatched to any gene: 12. The germline V gene encodes CDR1 SGHRS and CDR2 YFSETQ. This CDR3 is CASSGSLRLAGDNEQFF. DNA for the CDR3: TGCGCCAGCAGCGGGTCCCTCCGACTAGCGGGTGACAATGAGCAGTTCTTC.

The V and J genes are TRBV6-6 and TRBJ1-5, with no clear D. Germline V lookup: CDR1 MNHNY, CDR2 SVGAGI (reference sequence). The CDR3 totals 14 residues. V lost 8 bases and J 2 bases, leaving 13 bases between the germline ends. The CDR3, as DNA: TGTGCCAGCTCCAACGGTATTGGCAATCAGCCCCAGCATTTT. Protein: CASSNGIGNQPQHF.

The V gene is TRBV7-8, the J gene TRBJ2-5; TRBD1 agrees at 7 bases. The germline CDR1 and CDR2 sequences are SGHVS and FQNEAQ. This CDR3 is built from 15 residues. Trimming cost V 4 bases and J 2 bases; bases outside gene matches: 7. The CDR3 DNA reads as TGTGCCAGCAGCTCGACAGGGCTGAGTCAAGAGACCCAGTACTTC. Translating gives CASSSTGLSQETQYF.

V and J are TRBV5-1 and TRBJ1-6; D gene uncertain. CDR1 SGHRS and CDR2 YFSETQ come from the germline V gene. The V end lost 0 bases, the J end lost 2 bases, and 6 bases lay between the germline ends. The length of the CDR3 is 15 residues. The CDR3 DNA is TGCGCCAGCAGCTTGGAGAACGCCTATAATTCACCCCTCCACTTT. Protein: CASSLENAYNSPLHF.

CDR3 bases: TGTGCCAGCAGCGTAGTGGGAACGGGTGAGCAGTTCTTC. Translation gives CASSVVGTGEQFF. The gene calls are TRBV9 and TRBJ2-1; D ambiguous. The CDR3 contains 13 residues. Trimming cost V 0 bases and J 9 bases, with 10 bases left between them. The V gene's germline CDR1 is SGDLS and CDR2 YYNGEE.

This clone was picked up one time. The V call is TRBV18, the J call TRBJ2-7, with 7 positions matching TRBD1. The CDR3 runs 13 residues. Germline values: CDR1 KGHSH, CDR2 LQKENI. The ends lost 5 bases at V and 4 bases at J; junction bases unmatched: 5. The CDR3 loop reads CASSENRGYEQYF. The CDR3 region has the DNA TGTGCCAGCTCAGAGAACAGGGGTTACGAGCAGTACTTC. Full variable domain (remainder filled in from reference TRBV18 and TRBJ2-7): NAGVMQNPRHLVRRRGQEARLRCSPMKGHSHVYWYRQLPEEGLKFMVYLQKENIIDESGMPKERFSAEFPKEGPSILRIQQVVRGDSAAYFCASSENRGYEQYFGPGTRLTVT.

The DNA for the CDR3 is TGTGCCAGCAGCTTAGTACTAGCGGACACAGATACGCAGTATTTT. It codes for CASSLVLADTDTQYF. The chain links TRBV7-9 to TRBJ2-3; 8 nucleotides agree with TRBD2. This CDR3 comprises 15 residues. CDR1 is SEHNR and CDR2 is FQNEAQ in the germline V gene (reference sequence). Unmatched junction bases numbered 2, after V lost 1 base and J lost 2 bases.

The genes are TRBV28 and TRBJ1-5, with D maybe TRBD1 (6 bases). Germline V gives CDR1 MDHEN, CDR2 SYDVKM. The CDR3 spans 14 residues. Trimming shortened V by 4 bases and J by 5 bases, and 12 bases separated the two germline ends. CDR3 in DNA: TGTGCCAGCAGTTCAGGGGTAGGGCATCAGCCCCAGCATTTT. Amino acids: CASSSGVGHQPQHF.

J is TRBJ2-3 and V is TRBV5-1; 16 positions match TRBD2. V shed 4 bases, J shed 2 bases, and the junction held 4 bases outside the gene matches. Germline V lookup: CDR1 SGHRS, CDR2 YFSETQ. The CDR3 spans 17 residues. For the CDR3, the DNA is TGCGCCAGCAGCAGCGGGACTAGCGGGAGGGCCACAGATACGCAGTATTTT. Protein product: CASSSGTSGRATDTQYF.

This sequence joins TRBV29-1 and TRBJ2-7; D is possibly TRBD2 (6 bases). CDR1 and CDR2 from the germline V gene are SQVTM and ANQGSEA. This CDR3 has 17 amino acids. Trimming pared 7 bases from V and 2 bases from J, leaving 27 bases between. The CDR3 DNA is TGCAGCGCCGCCCCAGGGCCCACGGGCGGAGGGGCCTACGAGCAGTACTTC. This translates into CSAAPGPTGGGAYEQYF.

The sample holds one count of this clone. This sequence joins TRBV9 and TRBJ2-3, with 9 bases fitting TRBD1. CDR1 is SGDLS, CDR2 YYNGEE, per germline. The V and J ends lost 3 bases and 5 bases, in that order; junction bases with no gene match: 10. This CDR3 is 16 amino acids long. Here the CDR3 DNA reads TGTGCCAGCAGCGAGAGGGGACAGGGCGTGGTAGATACGCAGTATTTT. It codes for CASSERGQGVVDTQYF. Full variable domain (remainder filled in from reference TRBV9 and TRBJ2-3): DSGVTQTPKHLITATGQRVTLRCSPRSGDLSVYWYQQSLDQGLQFLIQYYNGEERAKGNILERFSAQQFPDLHSELNLSSLELGDSALYFCASSERGQGVVDTQYFGPGTRLTVL.

This clone was recorded many times. Other DNA sequences in the same sample also yield this CDR3. The CDR3 region is CASSPRAGGDEQYF. The CDR3, as DNA: TGTGCCAGCTCCCCGCGGGCAGGGGGGGACGAGCAGTACTTC. The genes are TRBV18 and TRBJ2-7; the D call may be TRBD1 or TRBD2 (7 bases each). This CDR3 is built from 14 residues. From germline, CDR1 is KGHSH and CDR2 LQKENI. V lost 6 bases and J 5 bases, leaving 17 bases between the germline ends.